A selection of T cell receptor beta chains follows, all from one sample in a study of shared clonotypes between healthy human individuals. The method was immunoSEQ multiplex PCR; TCRdb's version includes in-frame clones alone and lacks a portion of them. The sample records 150,000 to 200,000 clones, 65% to 70% being singletons. Sequencing input: memory CD4+ T cells sorted from blood. Receptors were obtained from a young man in good health. Each CDR3 is given with its conserved first and last residue. The D gene is left open where the match is weak. Expanded clones get a size class; other rows say once, few or many, or leave the size out.

CDR3nt: TGTGCCAGCGACCGAAGGGGACAGTTCTCTGGAAACACCATATATTTT; CDR3aa: CASDRRGQFSGNTIYF; j_gene: TRBJ1-3; d_gene: TRBD1; abundance: -; v_gene: TRBV7-9
CDR3nt: TGCGCCAGCAGCCAAGGAGGGGCGGGAGGGGGCACAGATACGCAGTATTTT; CDR3aa: CASSQGGAGGGTDTQYF; j_gene: TRBJ2-3; d_gene: TRBD2; abundance: -; v_gene: TRBV4-1
CDR3nt: TGTGCCAGCAGCTCTACAGGGGGTGCAGATACGCAGTATTTT; CDR3aa: CASSSTGGADTQYF; j_gene: TRBJ2-3; d_gene: TRBD1; abundance: -; v_gene: TRBV11-2
CDR3nt: TGTGCCAGCAGTTTACGGACAAGGGCCCAAAACACAGATACGCAGTATTTT; CDR3aa: CASSLRTRAQNTDTQYF; j_gene: TRBJ2-3; d_gene: -; abundance: -; v_gene: TRBV27
CDR3nt: TGTGCCAGCAGGATACTACAGGATTACAATGAGCAGTTCTTC; CDR3aa: CASRILQDYNEQFF; j_gene: TRBJ2-1; d_gene: -; abundance: -; v_gene: TRBV28
CDR3nt: TGTGCCAGCAGCCTCAGGGGGGGAGGTAATCAGCCCCAGCATTTT; CDR3aa: CASSLRGGGNQPQHF; j_gene: TRBJ1-5; d_gene: TRBD1; abundance: -; v_gene: TRBV2
CDR3nt: TGTGCCAGCAGCTTCATGGGGGCCTACAATGAGCAGTTCTTC; CDR3aa: CASSFMGAYNEQFF; j_gene: TRBJ2-1; d_gene: -; abundance: -; v_gene: TRBV7-2
CDR3nt: TGTGCCAGCTCACCATCAGGGGAGGGAGAGACCCAGTACTTC; CDR3aa: CASSPSGEGETQYF; j_gene: TRBJ2-5; d_gene: -; abundance: -; v_gene: TRBV18
CDR3nt: TGCGCCAGCAGCCAAGATGTGGGACCAGCTTTCTTT; CDR3aa: CASSQDVGPAFF; j_gene: TRBJ1-1; d_gene: -; abundance: many; v_gene: TRBV4-3
CDR3nt: TGTGCCAGCAGTGCCAGGGAGAGCTCCTACGAGCAGTACTTC; CDR3aa: CASSARESSYEQYF; j_gene: TRBJ2-7; d_gene: -; abundance: -; v_gene: TRBV6-1
CDR3nt: TGTGCCAGCAGCGCGGGACAGCCTCCCCTCTCTGGAAACACCATATATTTT; CDR3aa: CASSAGQPPLSGNTIYF; j_gene: TRBJ1-3; d_gene: TRBD1; abundance: few; v_gene: TRBV9
CDR3nt: TGCGCCAGCAGCTTGGCGGCTAGCGGGGAGCAGTTCTTC; CDR3aa: CASSLAASGEQFF; j_gene: TRBJ2-1; d_gene: TRBD2; abundance: -; v_gene: TRBV5-1
CDR3nt: TGTGCCAGCAGCCAAGAAAGGACTAGCGGTAACAATGAGCAGTTCTTC; CDR3aa: CASSQERTSGNNEQFF; j_gene: TRBJ2-1; d_gene: TRBD2; abundance: -; v_gene: TRBV7-6
CDR3nt: TGTGCCAGCAGTGGACAGGGGGCATCTTCCGGGGCCAACGTCCTGACTTTC; CDR3aa: CASSGQGASSGANVLTF; j_gene: TRBJ2-6; d_gene: TRBD1; abundance: -; v_gene: TRBV6-1
CDR3nt: TGTGCCAGCAGCCAAGGACTAGCGGCGTACTACGAGCAGTACTTC; CDR3aa: CASSQGLAAYYEQYF; j_gene: TRBJ2-7; d_gene: TRBD2; abundance: -; v_gene: TRBV14
CDR3nt: TGTGCCAGCAGCTCAGCAGGGGGCGGTACAATTCGGTACAATGAGCAGTTCTTC; CDR3aa: CASSSAGGGTIRYNEQFF; j_gene: TRBJ2-1; d_gene: TRBD1; abundance: -; v_gene: TRBV7-6
CDR3nt: TGTGCCAGCAGTGAACCCGGACTCGGGACCGGGGAGCTGTTTTTT; CDR3aa: CASSEPGLGTGELFF; j_gene: TRBJ2-2; d_gene: -; abundance: few; v_gene: TRBV25-1
CDR3nt: TGTGCCAGCAGTACGAGTGGGGACAGTGTTTATGGCTACACCTTC; CDR3aa: CASSTSGDSVYGYTF; j_gene: TRBJ1-2; d_gene: TRBD1; abundance: -; v_gene: TRBV6-1
CDR3nt: TGTGCCAGCAGCTCGCACGGGCGCGAGCAGTACTTC; CDR3aa: CASSSHGREQYF; j_gene: TRBJ2-7; d_gene: -; abundance: -; v_gene: TRBV7-2
CDR3nt: TGTGCCAGCAGCGTAGGGGGCTGGGAGTACGAGCAGTACTTC; CDR3aa: CASSVGGWEYEQYF; j_gene: TRBJ2-7; d_gene: -; abundance: -; v_gene: TRBV9
CDR3nt: TGTGCCAGTAACCGGGACACCGGGGAGCTGTTTTTT; CDR3aa: CASNRDTGELFF; j_gene: TRBJ2-2; d_gene: -; abundance: -; v_gene: TRBV19
CDR3nt: TGTGCCAGCAGCGTGGGACTAGCCCAAGAGACCCAGTACTTC; CDR3aa: CASSVGLAQETQYF; j_gene: TRBJ2-5; d_gene: TRBD2; abundance: -; v_gene: TRBV7-8
CDR3nt: TGTGCCAGCAGCCTGTTGTTGGGAGGGCCGTATGAGACCCAGTACTTC; CDR3aa: CASSLLLGGPYETQYF; j_gene: TRBJ2-5; d_gene: TRBD2; abundance: -; v_gene: TRBV11-2
CDR3nt: TGTGCCAGCAGCTCACAAGGGACAGTTAAAGAGACCCAGTACTTC; CDR3aa: CASSSQGTVKETQYF; j_gene: TRBJ2-5; d_gene: TRBD1; abundance: -; v_gene: TRBV7-9
CDR3nt: TGTGCCACCAGCAGAGAGGATTCCTACGAGCAGTACTTC; CDR3aa: CATSREDSYEQYF; j_gene: TRBJ2-7; d_gene: -; abundance: -; v_gene: TRBV15
CDR3nt: TGCAGCGTGGAGAGAAACACTGAAGCTTTCTTT; CDR3aa: CSVERNTEAFF; j_gene: TRBJ1-1; d_gene: -; abundance: -; v_gene: TRBV29-1
CDR3nt: TGTGCCTCGGGAGCGGGGTTTAAATACAATGAGCAGTTCTTC; CDR3aa: CASGAGFKYNEQFF; j_gene: TRBJ2-1; d_gene: TRBD2; abundance: many; v_gene: TRBV14
CDR3nt: TGCGCCAGCAGCGTCGGGACAGGACGACCCTACGAGCAGTACTTC; CDR3aa: CASSVGTGRPYEQYF; j_gene: TRBJ2-7; d_gene: TRBD1; abundance: -; v_gene: TRBV5-1
CDR3nt: TGTGCCAGCAGCTTAGTGGGAAGCGGGAGGGATAGGAAAGATACGCAGTATTTT; CDR3aa: CASSLVGSGRDRKDTQYF; j_gene: TRBJ2-3; d_gene: TRBD2; abundance: -; v_gene: TRBV11-2
CDR3nt: TGTGCCAGCAGGGGCGACGGCTACGAGCAGTACTTC; CDR3aa: CASRGDGYEQYF; j_gene: TRBJ2-7; d_gene: -; abundance: few; v_gene: TRBV6-1
CDR3nt: TGTGCCAGCAGAGCTTCCTTCTTTAGCGGGGGGGAGACCCAGTACTTC; CDR3aa: CASRASFFSGGETQYF; j_gene: TRBJ2-5; d_gene: TRBD2; abundance: -; v_gene: TRBV2
CDR3nt: TGTGCCACTACACTAGCGGGAGTTACTGAGCAGTTCTTC; CDR3aa: CATTLAGVTEQFF; j_gene: TRBJ2-1; d_gene: TRBD2; abundance: -; v_gene: TRBV19
CDR3nt: TGTGCCAGCAGCTTAGCCAGGACGAACACTGAAGCTTTCTTT; CDR3aa: CASSLARTNTEAFF; j_gene: TRBJ1-1; d_gene: -; abundance: -; v_gene: TRBV7-9
CDR3nt: TGTGCCAGCAGCTTTGCTGGGACAGCCTATGGCTACACCTTC; CDR3aa: CASSFAGTAYGYTF; j_gene: TRBJ1-2; d_gene: TRBD1; abundance: -; v_gene: TRBV5-4
CDR3nt: TGTGCCAGCAGCTTGAGACTAGCGGGTGTGGATACGCAGTATTTT; CDR3aa: CASSLRLAGVDTQYF; j_gene: TRBJ2-3; d_gene: TRBD2; abundance: -; v_gene: TRBV11-2
CDR3nt: TGTGCCAGCAGCCCGTTCACAGGGGTTGGGGATGAGACCCAGTACTTC; CDR3aa: CASSPFTGVGDETQYF; j_gene: TRBJ2-5; d_gene: TRBD1; abundance: -; v_gene: TRBV11-2
CDR3nt: TGTGCTAGTGGTTTAAGGGCGGGAGTCGCAGATACGCAGTATTTT; CDR3aa: CASGLRAGVADTQYF; j_gene: TRBJ2-3; d_gene: TRBD2; abundance: -; v_gene: TRBV12-5
CDR3nt: TGCAGCGTTGGTATGACTGAGGCGACCCAGTACTTC; CDR3aa: CSVGMTEATQYF; j_gene: TRBJ2-5; d_gene: -; abundance: -; v_gene: TRBV29-1
CDR3nt: TGTGCCAGCAGGCCTCCGGGACTAGCCGCCGGGGAGCTGTTTTTT; CDR3aa: CASRPPGLAAGELFF; j_gene: TRBJ2-2; d_gene: TRBD2; abundance: -; v_gene: TRBV2
CDR3nt: TGTGCCAGCAGCAAAACAGGGGGCTCCTACAATGAGCAGTTCTTC; CDR3aa: CASSKTGGSYNEQFF; j_gene: TRBJ2-1; d_gene: TRBD1; abundance: -; v_gene: TRBV6-5
CDR3nt: TGTGCCAGCAGTTTTTCCGCGGGAGGTTCCTACGAGCAGTACTTC; CDR3aa: CASSFSAGGSYEQYF; j_gene: TRBJ2-7; d_gene: TRBD2; abundance: -; v_gene: TRBV27
CDR3nt: TGTGCCAGCACCTACAAATCCAGGGACCAGTTGGAGACCCAGTACTTC; CDR3aa: CASTYKSRDQLETQYF; j_gene: TRBJ2-5; d_gene: -; abundance: -; v_gene: TRBV6-4
CDR3nt: TGTGCCAGCGACTCGGGAAATCAGCCCCAGCATTTT; CDR3aa: CASDSGNQPQHF; j_gene: TRBJ1-5; d_gene: -; abundance: few; v_gene: TRBV2